This T cell receptor beta chain was documented in a study of T cells in Graves' hyperthyroidism and ophthalmopathy. Study-wide results and limits: Most thyroid clonotypes expanded above 0.001 were also detected in blood.

This clonotype was counted ten times or more. As yet, its antigen is unknown. The source material, RNA transcripts, was used to amplify TCR beta CDR3 regions. TCR CDR3 underwent first-round RT-PCR with the HTBI primer set. Using its own MiXCR run on the multiplex PCR reads, TCRdb lists one record per CDR3 protein. The profile shows about 280,000 distinct CDR3 sequences, about 25% of them singletons. Trimming stripped 4 bases from V and 0 bases from J, with 13 bases between. CDR1 and CDR2 from the germline V gene are SGHRS and YFSETQ. CDR3 length equals 16 residues. Sequenced: blood. This rearrangement joins TRBV5-1 to TRBJ2-2; a possible D gene is TRBD2 (7 bases). This clonotype was sampled from a man aged 35-49 years with Graves' hyperthyroidism that later progressed to Graves' ophthalmopathy. The CDR3 loop reads CASSPYGGPNTGELFF. The CDR3 DNA reads TGCGCCAGCAGCCCGTACGGGGGGCCGAACACCGGGGAGCTGTTTTTT.